The next 10 T cell receptor beta chains were all read from a single sample in a study of cytomegalovirus exposure and HLA in healthy donors. Data came from immunoSEQ multiplex PCR; TCRdb stores just in-frame clones and leaves some out. The table records 70,000 or so clones, about 94% of them present only once. What was sequenced was PBMCs. The origin of the receptors is a woman between 18 and 30 years old in good health and CMV-seronegative.

The gene calls are TRBV6-6 and TRBJ1-3; D is perhaps TRBD1 (5 bases). Deletions cut 0 bases from V and 8 bases from J, with 5 bases between. The CDR3 extends over 12 amino acids. CDR1 MNHNY and CDR2 SVGAGI come from the germline V gene (reference sequence). This CDR3 is CASSYSGDTIYF. CDR3 nucleotide sequence: TGTGCCAGCAGTTACTCAGGGGACACCATATATTTT.

The V and J genes are TRBV18 and TRBJ2-7; D might be TRBD2 (6 bases). Germline loops: CDR1 KGHSH, CDR2 LQKENI. This CDR3 is built from 13 residues. The V end was cut by 2 bases, the J end by 7 bases, with 12 bases between. The CDR3 reads CASSPGEGREQYF. CDR3 DNA: TGTGCCAGCTCACCAGGCGAGGGGAGGGAGCAGTACTTC.

The chain carries TRBV7-2 and TRBJ1-1; TRBD1 might be the D (5 bases). The CDR3 is 12 residues long. V was pared by 5 bases and J by 11 bases, with 15 bases between. Germline V gene sequence: CDR1 SGHTA, CDR2 FQGNSA. The CDR3 is CASSARDSIAFF. The CDR3 region has the DNA TGTGCCAGCAGCGCCCGGGACTCTATTGCTTTCTTT.

This clone was detected only once. The rearrangement uses TRBV10-2 and TRBJ2-1; 8 nucleotides line up with TRBD1. The CDR3 contains 15 residues. V shed 3 bases, J shed 2 bases, and the junction held 3 bases outside the gene matches. Germline CDR1 is WSHSY and CDR2 is SAAADI. CDR3 sequence (DNA): TGCGCCAGCAGTGACCTGGGACAGGCCTACAATGAGCAGTTCTTC. Its protein is CASSDLGQAYNEQFF.

The rearrangement links TRBV7-9 to TRBJ2-5; 7 bases fit TRBD1. The V gene's germline CDR1 is SEHNR and CDR2 FQNEAQ (reference sequence). V shed 1 base and J 3 bases; nucleotides not matched to a gene: 5. The CDR3 length is 15 residues. The CDR3 reads CASSLGGTAKETQYF. The CDR3 DNA follows: TGTGCCAGCAGCTTAGGAGGGACAGCAAAAGAGACCCAGTACTTC.

The chain couples TRBV29-1 to TRBJ2-7; a weak D match, TRBD1 (5 bases). Between the trimmed V and J ends, which lost 1 base and 5 bases, there was a span of 18 bases. This CDR3 contains 15 residues. Germline loops: CDR1 SQVTM, CDR2 ANQGSEA. CDR3 nucleotide sequence: TGCAGCGTTGAAGGAGGACAATTCAACATCGACGAGCAGTACTTC. It codes for CSVEGGQFNIDEQYF.

V usage is TRBV27 and J usage is TRBJ2-1; 7 bases line up with TRBD2. Germline CDR1 reads MNHEY; CDR2 reads SMNVEV (reference sequence). The V segment lost 4 bases and the J segment 7 bases; nucleotides outside the gene matches: 13. The CDR3 length is 16 residues. CDR3 loop: CASSYNSAGEKNEQFF. The CDR3 region has the DNA TGTGCCAGCAGTTACAACTCCGCGGGAGAAAAAAATGAGCAGTTCTTC.

For this clone: Additional DNA sequences in this sample encode the identical CDR3. V and J are TRBV19 and TRBJ1-2; D perhaps matches TRBD1 (5 bases). V lost 6 bases and J 7 bases, leaving 9 bases between the germline ends. Germline V gene lookup returns CDR1 LNHDA and CDR2 SQIVND (reference sequence). The CDR3 length is 11 residues. The CDR3: CASRQGSGYTF. The CDR3, as DNA: TGTGCCAGTAGGCAGGGAAGTGGCTACACCTTC.

This chain uses TRBV15 with TRBJ2-7, with D unclear. Germline loops: CDR1 LNHNV, CDR2 YYDKDF (reference sequence). CDR3 size: 13 residues. Trimming removed 4 bases at V and 1 base at J, with 8 bases between. As DNA, the CDR3 is TGTGCCACCAGCACTGACGGGTCCTACGAGCAGTACTTC. Translating gives CATSTDGSYEQYF.

J is TRBJ2-1 and V is TRBV7-8; possible D gene TRBD2, 6 bases. V was pared by 5 bases and J by 3 bases, with 17 bases between. Germline V gives CDR1 SGHVS, CDR2 FQNEAQ. The CDR3 extends over 16 amino acids. DNA for the CDR3: TGTGCCAGCAGCCCCGTGGGTAGCGGATTCTACAATGAGCAGTTCTTC. Translation gives CASSPVGSGFYNEQFF.